This is a list of T cell receptor beta chains from one sample in a study of identical twins. TCRdb itself ran the 5' RACE reads through MiXCR, one entry per CDR3 protein. The top ten hold 10% to 15% of the sample, which has hundreds of thousands of distinct CDR3 sequences, roughly 18% seen once. The same data also went into a second study, on T cells expressing NK-cell markers.

The sample consisted of PBMCs. These receptors originate from a young woman in good health. Both conserved end residues are part of each CDR3. Fields, in order: J gene, V gene, clone size, D gene, CDR3 DNA, CDR3 protein. A D gene is named only where the DNA matches it firmly. Clone size is shown for a subset of rows, as once, few, many or a class of expanded clone.

J gene: TRBJ1-4
V gene: TRBV6-5
clone size: -
D gene: TRBD1
CDR3 DNA: TGTGCCAGCAGTTACACCCGGGACAGGGGTACAAAACTGTTTTTT
CDR3 protein: CASSYTRDRGTKLFF

J gene: TRBJ2-2
V gene: TRBV29-1
clone size: few
D gene: -
CDR3 DNA: TGCAGCGTTAGACAGTACACCGGGGAGCTGTTTTTT
CDR3 protein: CSVRQYTGELFF

J gene: TRBJ1-1
V gene: TRBV18
clone size: -
D gene: -
CDR3 DNA: TGTGCCAGCTCACCATATGGGGGAGGTGGGAACACTGAAGCTTTCTTT
CDR3 protein: CASSPYGGGGNTEAFF

J gene: TRBJ2-1
V gene: TRBV11-2
clone size: -
D gene: TRBD2
CDR3 DNA: TGTGCCAGCAGCTTAGGGGGTGTAGCGGGGGCCTACAATGAGCAGTTCTTC
CDR3 protein: CASSLGGVAGAYNEQFF

J gene: TRBJ1-1
V gene: TRBV2
clone size: -
D gene: -
CDR3 DNA: TGTGCCAGCAGTGAATGGAAGGCGGGGGGCAGACCAAACACTGAAGCTTTCTTT
CDR3 protein: CASSEWKAGGRPNTEAFF

J gene: TRBJ2-3
V gene: TRBV5-1
clone size: few
D gene: TRBD1
CDR3 DNA: TGCGCCAGCAGCCGTTTTGGACAGGTCACAGATACGCAGTATTTT
CDR3 protein: CASSRFGQVTDTQYF

J gene: TRBJ2-2
V gene: TRBV15
clone size: -
D gene: TRBD2
CDR3 DNA: TGTGCCACCGGGCTAGCGGGAGGAGTCACCGGGGAGCTGTTTTTT
CDR3 protein: CATGLAGGVTGELFF

J gene: TRBJ2-5
V gene: TRBV12-3/TRBV12-4
clone size: few
D gene: -
CDR3 DNA: TGTGCCAGCAGTTTTTCCTCCGAGACCCAGTACTTC
CDR3 protein: CASSFSSETQYF

J gene: TRBJ2-7
V gene: TRBV29-1
clone size: many
D gene: TRBD2
CDR3 DNA: TGCAGCGTAGGGACTAGCGGTTCCTACGAGCAGTACTTC
CDR3 protein: CSVGTSGSYEQYF

J gene: TRBJ2-6
V gene: TRBV10-3
clone size: many
D gene: TRBD1
CDR3 DNA: TGTGCCATCAGTGGTTTGGGACAGTACTCTGGGGCCAACGTCCTGACTTTC
CDR3 protein: CAISGLGQYSGANVLTF

J gene: TRBJ2-7
V gene: TRBV7-9
clone size: -
D gene: -
CDR3 DNA: TGTGCCAGCAGCTTAGCTTCAGGATCTGTCCCCTACGAGCAGTACTTC
CDR3 protein: CASSLASGSVPYEQYF

J gene: TRBJ2-1
V gene: TRBV5-6
clone size: -
D gene: -
CDR3 DNA: TGTGCCAGCAGCCAGGGACCTGGACCCCATGAGCAGTTCTTC
CDR3 protein: CASSQGPGPHEQFF

J gene: TRBJ2-7
V gene: TRBV25-1
clone size: -
D gene: -
CDR3 DNA: TGTGCCAGCAGTGTGGGGGGGGCGAACGAGCAGTACTTC
CDR3 protein: CASSVGGANEQYF

J gene: TRBJ2-2
V gene: TRBV6-2/TRBV6-3
clone size: few
D gene: TRBD2
CDR3 DNA: TGTGCCAGCAGGGGGGGTGGACTAGCAAGAGACAGCGGGGAGCTGTTTTTT
CDR3 protein: CASRGGGLARDSGELFF

J gene: TRBJ2-7
V gene: TRBV20-1
clone size: -
D gene: -
CDR3 DNA: TGCAGTGCTCCCTTCTGGACTGAGCGGTACTTC
CDR3 protein: CSAPFWTERYF

J gene: TRBJ2-1
V gene: TRBV12-3/TRBV12-4
clone size: -
D gene: TRBD2
CDR3 DNA: TGTGCCAGCAGCTGGGGACTAGCTAATGAGCAGTTCTTC
CDR3 protein: CASSWGLANEQFF

J gene: TRBJ2-3
V gene: TRBV7-8
clone size: -
D gene: TRBD2
CDR3 DNA: TGTGCCAGCAGCCCTGGACTAGCTGCAGATACGCAGTATTTT
CDR3 protein: CASSPGLAADTQYF

J gene: TRBJ1-4
V gene: TRBV12-3/TRBV12-4
clone size: few
D gene: -
CDR3 DNA: TGTGCCAGCAGTTTTTCCGGTCGTAGGGAAAAACTGTTTTTT
CDR3 protein: CASSFSGRREKLFF

J gene: TRBJ2-1
V gene: TRBV9
clone size: many
D gene: TRBD2
CDR3 DNA: TGTGCCAGCAGCGTAGAGGGCGGGAGGAACTACAATGAGCAGTTCTTC
CDR3 protein: CASSVEGGRNYNEQFF

J gene: TRBJ2-4
V gene: TRBV20-1
clone size: -
D gene: -
CDR3 DNA: TGCAGTGCTAGCTACTATGACAAAAACATTCAGTACTTC
CDR3 protein: CSASYYDKNIQYF

J gene: TRBJ2-1
V gene: TRBV29-1
clone size: -
D gene: TRBD2
CDR3 DNA: TGCAGCGTTGAACGGCTAAGCGGGAGCTACAATGAGCAGTTCTTC
CDR3 protein: CSVERLSGSYNEQFF

J gene: TRBJ2-2
V gene: TRBV5-1
clone size: few
D gene: -
CDR3 DNA: TGCGCCAGCAGCGCCTACAGGGCCCCCGGGGAGCTGTTTTTT
CDR3 protein: CASSAYRAPGELFF

J gene: TRBJ1-1
V gene: TRBV7-8
clone size: -
D gene: -
CDR3 DNA: TGTGCCAGCAGTCAAGATAGCAGGAGAGGGAACACTGAAGCTTTCTTT
CDR3 protein: CASSQDSRRGNTEAFF

J gene: TRBJ2-7
V gene: TRBV20-1
clone size: -
D gene: -
CDR3 DNA: TGCAGTGCTAGCGGAGGCGGGACCTACTCCTACGAGCAGTACTTC
CDR3 protein: CSASGGGTYSYEQYF

J gene: TRBJ2-1
V gene: TRBV20-1
clone size: -
D gene: TRBD2
CDR3 DNA: TGCAGTGCTAGGACTAGCGGGCTCTACAATGAGCAGTTCTTC
CDR3 protein: CSARTSGLYNEQFF

J gene: TRBJ2-1
V gene: TRBV11-3
clone size: -
D gene: -
CDR3 DNA: TGTGCCAGCAGCGCCGAGGGCGTGTACAATGAGCAGTTCTTC
CDR3 protein: CASSAEGVYNEQFF

J gene: TRBJ2-1
V gene: TRBV5-1
clone size: few
D gene: -
CDR3 DNA: TGCGCCAGCCGGTTCGACAATGAGCAGTTCTTC
CDR3 protein: CASRFDNEQFF

J gene: TRBJ1-1
V gene: TRBV4-1
clone size: -
D gene: -
CDR3 DNA: TGCGCCAGCAGCCAAGAAAGACGCCTGGGACCTCTGAACACTGAAGCTTTCTTT
CDR3 protein: CASSQERRLGPLNTEAFF

J gene: TRBJ1-3
V gene: TRBV20-1
clone size: few
D gene: -
CDR3 DNA: TGCAGTGCTTCCGGGACACCTGGAAACACCATATATTTT
CDR3 protein: CSASGTPGNTIYF

J gene: TRBJ2-7
V gene: TRBV12-3/TRBV12-4
clone size: few
D gene: -
CDR3 DNA: TGTGCCAGCAGTACATCTCAGGGGGGGAGAGAGCAGTACTTC
CDR3 protein: CASSTSQGGREQYF

J gene: TRBJ1-2
V gene: TRBV6-5
clone size: -
D gene: TRBD1
CDR3 DNA: TGTGCCAGCAGTTCCCAACAGGGACAGCCGGGGGATCGTGGCTACACCTTC
CDR3 protein: CASSSQQGQPGDRGYTF

J gene: TRBJ2-7
V gene: TRBV29-1
clone size: few
D gene: TRBD1
CDR3 DNA: TGCAGCGTTGGGCCGGGACAGCTAGTGGAAGAGCAGTACTTC
CDR3 protein: CSVGPGQLVEEQYF

J gene: TRBJ2-2
V gene: TRBV9
clone size: -
D gene: TRBD1
CDR3 DNA: TGTGCCAGCAGCGCAACAGGGGTGAGGACCGGGGAGCTGTTTTTT
CDR3 protein: CASSATGVRTGELFF

J gene: TRBJ2-7
V gene: TRBV20-1
clone size: -
D gene: TRBD1
CDR3 DNA: TGCAGTGCTCACACAGGGGCCGCGTACGAGCAGTACTTC
CDR3 protein: CSAHTGAAYEQYF

J gene: TRBJ1-2
V gene: TRBV29-1
clone size: -
D gene: -
CDR3 DNA: TGCAGCGACCTCAGCGGAGCTAACTATGGCTACACCTTC
CDR3 protein: CSDLSGANYGYTF

J gene: TRBJ2-7
V gene: TRBV6-5
clone size: -
D gene: TRBD2
CDR3 DNA: TGTGCCAGCAGTTACTCGACGACTAGCGGGAGAGACTACGAGCAGTACTTC
CDR3 protein: CASSYSTTSGRDYEQYF

J gene: TRBJ2-7
V gene: TRBV7-2
clone size: few
D gene: -
CDR3 DNA: TGTGCCAGCAGCTTAACAATACAGGTCTACGAGCAGTACTTC
CDR3 protein: CASSLTIQVYEQYF

J gene: TRBJ1-2
V gene: TRBV12-3/TRBV12-4
clone size: few
D gene: TRBD1
CDR3 DNA: TGTGCCAGCAGCGGACACCGGGACAGGATTAACTATGGCTACACCTTC
CDR3 protein: CASSGHRDRINYGYTF

J gene: TRBJ2-1
V gene: TRBV20-1
clone size: -
D gene: -
CDR3 DNA: TGCAGTGCCGGCCAGCCCCGGAGTTACAATGAGCAGTTCTTC
CDR3 protein: CSAGQPRSYNEQFF

J gene: TRBJ2-7
V gene: TRBV29-1
clone size: many
D gene: -
CDR3 DNA: TGCAGCGTTGGTAACGGCGGATCCTACGAGCAGTACTTC
CDR3 protein: CSVGNGGSYEQYF

J gene: TRBJ2-5
V gene: TRBV15
clone size: -
D gene: -
CDR3 DNA: TGTGCCACCAGCATCTCGCCCGTAGAGACCCAGTACTTC
CDR3 protein: CATSISPVETQYF

J gene: TRBJ2-7
V gene: TRBV20-1
clone size: -
D gene: -
CDR3 DNA: TGCAGTGCTATGGTGGACGTGTTCTACGAGCAGTACTTC
CDR3 protein: CSAMVDVFYEQYF

J gene: TRBJ2-2
V gene: TRBV9
clone size: -
D gene: TRBD2
CDR3 DNA: TGTGCCAGCAGCCCAAGACTAGCGGGGGGATCCACCGGGGAGCTGTTTTTT
CDR3 protein: CASSPRLAGGSTGELFF

J gene: TRBJ2-1
V gene: TRBV5-1
clone size: -
D gene: -
CDR3 DNA: TGCGCCAGCAGCCTCGGCCCTCTAAACTCCTACAATGAGCAGTTCTTC
CDR3 protein: CASSLGPLNSYNEQFF

J gene: TRBJ2-1
V gene: TRBV20-1
clone size: -
D gene: -
CDR3 DNA: TGCAGTGCTAGCGCGTGGAATGAGCAGTTCTTC
CDR3 protein: CSASAWNEQFF

J gene: TRBJ2-3
V gene: TRBV20-1
clone size: -
D gene: -
CDR3 DNA: TGCAGTGCTCACGGACTATCGGGTCCTTCAGATACGCAGTATTTT
CDR3 protein: CSAHGLSGPSDTQYF

J gene: TRBJ2-5
V gene: TRBV6-1
clone size: few
D gene: TRBD1
CDR3 DNA: TGTGCCAGCAGTCTCTCTACAGGGGGACGACAAGAGACCCAGTACTTC
CDR3 protein: CASSLSTGGRQETQYF

J gene: TRBJ1-5
V gene: TRBV20-1
clone size: -
D gene: TRBD1
CDR3 DNA: TGCAGTGCTAGACGACAGGGTGGCAATCAGCCCCAGCATTTT
CDR3 protein: CSARRQGGNQPQHF

J gene: TRBJ2-7
V gene: TRBV6-2/TRBV6-3
clone size: -
D gene: TRBD1
CDR3 DNA: TGTGCCAGCAGTCGTCACAGGGGTTTTGAGGTCGAGCAGTACTTC
CDR3 protein: CASSRHRGFEVEQYF

J gene: TRBJ1-1
V gene: TRBV20-1
clone size: few
D gene: -
CDR3 DNA: TGCAGTGCTAGCAAAGGACCCATAAACACTGAAGCTTTCTTT
CDR3 protein: CSASKGPINTEAFF

J gene: TRBJ2-1
V gene: TRBV24-1
clone size: -
D gene: -
CDR3 DNA: TGTGCCACCAGTGATGCCCAGGGCACAAGGGGCAATGAGCAGTTCTTC
CDR3 protein: CATSDAQGTRGNEQFF

J gene: TRBJ2-3
V gene: TRBV29-1
clone size: -
D gene: -
CDR3 DNA: TGCAGCGTGAGGGGACGCTTCACAGATACGCAGTATTTT
CDR3 protein: CSVRGRFTDTQYF

J gene: TRBJ2-2
V gene: TRBV4-2
clone size: -
D gene: TRBD1
CDR3 DNA: TGTGCCAGCAGCCCAACCACTCCGGGACAGACAAACACCGGGGAGCTGTTTTTT
CDR3 protein: CASSPTTPGQTNTGELFF

J gene: TRBJ2-5
V gene: TRBV4-2
clone size: few
D gene: -
CDR3 DNA: TGTGCCAGCAGCCCGACTTATCAAGAGACCCAGTACTTC
CDR3 protein: CASSPTYQETQYF

J gene: TRBJ2-7
V gene: TRBV11-3
clone size: few
D gene: -
CDR3 DNA: TGTGCCAGCAGCTTAATCTACACCTCCTACGAGCAGTACTTC
CDR3 protein: CASSLIYTSYEQYF

J gene: TRBJ2-1
V gene: TRBV20-1
clone size: many
D gene: TRBD2
CDR3 DNA: TGCAGTGCTAGAGATCCTAGCGGGAGGGCCGGGAATGAGCAGTTCTTC
CDR3 protein: CSARDPSGRAGNEQFF

J gene: TRBJ2-1
V gene: TRBV5-6
clone size: many
D gene: -
CDR3 DNA: TGTGCCAGCAGCTTGTGGGGTGAGCAGTTCTTC
CDR3 protein: CASSLWGEQFF

J gene: TRBJ2-7
V gene: TRBV7-6
clone size: -
D gene: -
CDR3 DNA: TGTGCCAGCAGCCCTAGGTACAGGTTGACTTCCTACGAGCAGTACTTC
CDR3 protein: CASSPRYRLTSYEQYF

J gene: TRBJ2-5
V gene: TRBV3-1
clone size: -
D gene: -
CDR3 DNA: TGTGCCAGCGCAACAGGGCTCGTCTCGGAGACCCAGTACTTC
CDR3 protein: CASATGLVSETQYF